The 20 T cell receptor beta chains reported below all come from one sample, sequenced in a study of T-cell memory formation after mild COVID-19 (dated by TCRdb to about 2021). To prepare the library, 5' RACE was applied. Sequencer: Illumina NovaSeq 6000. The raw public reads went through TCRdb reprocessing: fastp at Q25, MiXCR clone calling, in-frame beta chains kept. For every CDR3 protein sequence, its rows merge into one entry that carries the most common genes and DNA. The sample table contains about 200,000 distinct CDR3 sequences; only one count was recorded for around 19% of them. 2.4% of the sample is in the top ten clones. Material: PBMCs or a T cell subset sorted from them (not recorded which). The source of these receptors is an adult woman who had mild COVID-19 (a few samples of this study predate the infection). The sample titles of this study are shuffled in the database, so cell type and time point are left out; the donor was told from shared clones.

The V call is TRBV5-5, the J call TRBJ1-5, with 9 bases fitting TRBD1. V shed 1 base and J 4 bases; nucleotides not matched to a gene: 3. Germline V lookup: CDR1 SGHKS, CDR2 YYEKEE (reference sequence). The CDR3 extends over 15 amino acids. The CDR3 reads CASSLIGQGNQPQHF. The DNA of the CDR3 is TGTGCCAGCAGCTTGATCGGACAGGGGAATCAGCCCCAGCATTTT.

The CDR3 DNA sequence: TGTGCCAGCAGCGTAGGCCTGGGGAATGAGCAGTTCTTC. This encodes CASSVGLGNEQFF. The gene calls are TRBV9 and TRBJ2-1; D uncertain. CDR1 and CDR2 (germline): SGDLS, YYNGEE. The CDR3 consists of 13 residues. With 0 bases removed from V and 7 bases from J, the gap between germline ends came to 8 bases.

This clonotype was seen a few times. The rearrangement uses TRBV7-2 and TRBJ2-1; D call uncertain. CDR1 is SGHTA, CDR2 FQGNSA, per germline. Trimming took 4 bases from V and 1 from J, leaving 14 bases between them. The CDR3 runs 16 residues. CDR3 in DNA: TGTGCCAGCAGCTACCGCCACACGGAGTCCTACAATGAGCAGTTCTTC. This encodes CASSYRHTESYNEQFF.

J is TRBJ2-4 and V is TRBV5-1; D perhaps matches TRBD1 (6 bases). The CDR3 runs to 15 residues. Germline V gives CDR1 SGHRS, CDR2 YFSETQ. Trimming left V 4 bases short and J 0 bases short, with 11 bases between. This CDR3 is CASSPSGEAKNIQYF. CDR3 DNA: TGCGCCAGCAGCCCGTCAGGGGAAGCCAAAAACATTCAGTACTTC. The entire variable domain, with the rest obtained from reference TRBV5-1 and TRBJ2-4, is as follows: KAGVTQTPRYLIKTRGQQVTLSCSPISGHRSVSWYQQTPGQGLQFLFEYFSETQRNKGNFPGRFSGRQFSNSRSEMNVSTLELGDSALYLCASSPSGEAKNIQYFGAGTRLSVL.

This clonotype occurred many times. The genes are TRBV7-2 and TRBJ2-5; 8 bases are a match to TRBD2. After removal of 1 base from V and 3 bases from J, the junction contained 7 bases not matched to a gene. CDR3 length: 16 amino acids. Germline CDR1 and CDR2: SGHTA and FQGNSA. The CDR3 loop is CASSLGSGGGEETQYF. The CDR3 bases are TGTGCCAGCAGCTTAGGATCCGGGGGGGGAGAAGAGACCCAGTACTTC.

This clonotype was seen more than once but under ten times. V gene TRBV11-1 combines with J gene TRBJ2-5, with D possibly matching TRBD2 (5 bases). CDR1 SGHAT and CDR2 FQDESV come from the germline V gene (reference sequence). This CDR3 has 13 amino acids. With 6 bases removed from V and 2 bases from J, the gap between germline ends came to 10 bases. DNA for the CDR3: TGTGCCAGCAGTAATACTAGACAAGAGACCCAGTACTTC. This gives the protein CASSNTRQETQYF.

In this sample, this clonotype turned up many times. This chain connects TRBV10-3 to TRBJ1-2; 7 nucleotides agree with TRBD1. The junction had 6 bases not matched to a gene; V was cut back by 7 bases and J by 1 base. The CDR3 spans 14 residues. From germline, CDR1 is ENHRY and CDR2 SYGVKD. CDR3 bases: TGTGCCATCACCGAGGGACAGAATAACTATGGCTACACCTTC. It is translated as CAITEGQNNYGYTF.

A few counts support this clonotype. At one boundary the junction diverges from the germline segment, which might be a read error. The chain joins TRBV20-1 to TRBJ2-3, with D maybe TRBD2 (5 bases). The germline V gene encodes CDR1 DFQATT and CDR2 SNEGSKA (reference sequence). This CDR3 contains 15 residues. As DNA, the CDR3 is TGCAGTGCTGGCGACTACCCGAGGAACTTGGGCTTACAGTGTTTT. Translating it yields CSAGDYPRNLGLQCF.

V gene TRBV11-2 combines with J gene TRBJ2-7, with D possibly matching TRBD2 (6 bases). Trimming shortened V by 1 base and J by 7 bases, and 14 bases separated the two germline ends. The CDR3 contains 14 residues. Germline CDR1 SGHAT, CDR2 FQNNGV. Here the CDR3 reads CASSLAAEAGEQYF. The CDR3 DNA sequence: TGTGCCAGCAGCTTAGCCGCAGAGGCGGGGGAGCAGTACTTC.

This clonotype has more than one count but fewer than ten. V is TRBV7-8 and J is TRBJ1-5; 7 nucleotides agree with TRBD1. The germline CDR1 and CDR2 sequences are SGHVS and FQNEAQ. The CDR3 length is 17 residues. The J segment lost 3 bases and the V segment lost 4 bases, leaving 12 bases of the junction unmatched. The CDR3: CASSSKQTGKVNQPQHF. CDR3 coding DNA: TGTGCCAGCAGCTCCAAGCAGACAGGGAAGGTCAATCAGCCCCAGCATTTT.

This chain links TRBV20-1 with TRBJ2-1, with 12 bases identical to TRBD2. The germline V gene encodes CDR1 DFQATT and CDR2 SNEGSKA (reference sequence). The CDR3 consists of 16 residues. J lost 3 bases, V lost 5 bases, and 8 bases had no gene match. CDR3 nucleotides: TGCAGTGCTCCGTCTAGCGGGAGGGCCGGCTACAATGAGCAGTTCTTC. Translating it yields CSAPSSGRAGYNEQFF.

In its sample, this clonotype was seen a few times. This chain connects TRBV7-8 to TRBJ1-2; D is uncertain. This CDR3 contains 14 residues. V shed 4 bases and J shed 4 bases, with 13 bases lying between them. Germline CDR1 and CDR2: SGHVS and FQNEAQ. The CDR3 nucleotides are TGTGCCAGCAGCTCGAAGACGGATTCCTATGGCTACACCTTC. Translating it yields CASSSKTDSYGYTF.

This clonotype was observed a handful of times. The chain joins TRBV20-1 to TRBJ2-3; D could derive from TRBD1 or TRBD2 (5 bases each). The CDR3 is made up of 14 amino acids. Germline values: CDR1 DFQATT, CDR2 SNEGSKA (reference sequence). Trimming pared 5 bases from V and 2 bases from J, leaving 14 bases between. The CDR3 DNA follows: TGCAGTGCTCCCTACGGGGCGGACACAGATACGCAGTATTTT. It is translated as CSAPYGADTDTQYF.

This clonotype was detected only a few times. The CDR3 is CASSLAVHQPQHF. The CDR3 DNA reads as TGTGCCAGCAGCTTGGCGGTCCATCAGCCCCAGCATTTT. V and J are TRBV7-6 and TRBJ1-5; no clear D gene. Germline CDR1 SGHVS, CDR2 FNYEAQ. The CDR3 is made up of 13 amino acids. The V end was cut by 3 bases, the J end by 5 bases, with 8 bases between. Variable domain in full (rest from reference TRBV7-6 and TRBJ1-5): GAGVSQSPRYKVTKRGQDVALRCDPISGHVSLYWYRQALGQGPEFLTYFNYEAQQDKSGLPNDRFSAERPEGSISTLTIQRTEQRDSAMYRCASSLAVHQPQHFGDGTRLSIL.

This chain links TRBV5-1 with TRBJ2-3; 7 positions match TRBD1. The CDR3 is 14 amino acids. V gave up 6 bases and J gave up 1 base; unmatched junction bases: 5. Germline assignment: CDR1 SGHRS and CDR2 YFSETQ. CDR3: CASTWTGGTDTQYF. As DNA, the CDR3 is TGCGCCAGCACATGGACAGGCGGCACAGATACGCAGTATTTT.

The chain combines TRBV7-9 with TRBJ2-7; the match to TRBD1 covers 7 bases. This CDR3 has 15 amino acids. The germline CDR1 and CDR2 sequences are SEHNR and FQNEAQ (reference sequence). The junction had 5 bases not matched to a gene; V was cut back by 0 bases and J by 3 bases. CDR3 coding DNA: TGTGCCAGCAGCTTAGCGGGGCAGGGGGTCTACGAGCAGTACTTC. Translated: CASSLAGQGVYEQYF.

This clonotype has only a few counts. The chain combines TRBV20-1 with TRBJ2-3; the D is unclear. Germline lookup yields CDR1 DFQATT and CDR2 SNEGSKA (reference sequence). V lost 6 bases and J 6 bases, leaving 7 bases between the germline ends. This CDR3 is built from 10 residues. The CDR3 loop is CSALDDTQYF. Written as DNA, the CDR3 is TGCAGTGCCCTGGACGATACGCAGTATTTT.

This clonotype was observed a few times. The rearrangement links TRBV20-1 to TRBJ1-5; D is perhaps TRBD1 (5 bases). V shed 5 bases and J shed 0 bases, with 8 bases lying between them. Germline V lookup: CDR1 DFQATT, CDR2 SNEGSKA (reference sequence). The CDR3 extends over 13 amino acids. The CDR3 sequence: CSAQGVSNQPQHF. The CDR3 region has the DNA TGCAGTGCTCAGGGAGTTAGCAATCAGCCCCAGCATTTT.

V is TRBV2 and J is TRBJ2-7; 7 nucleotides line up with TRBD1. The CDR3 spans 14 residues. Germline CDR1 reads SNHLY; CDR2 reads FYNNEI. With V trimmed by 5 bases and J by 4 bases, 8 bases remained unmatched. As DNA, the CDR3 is TGTGCCAGCAGTCGACAGGGAGCCGTTTACGAGCAGTACTTC. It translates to CASSRQGAVYEQYF.

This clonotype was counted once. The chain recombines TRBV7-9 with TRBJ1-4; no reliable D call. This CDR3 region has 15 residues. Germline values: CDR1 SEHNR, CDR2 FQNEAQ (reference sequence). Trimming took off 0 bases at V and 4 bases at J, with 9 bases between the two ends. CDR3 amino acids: CASSLAVWGNEKLFF. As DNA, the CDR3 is TGTGCCAGCAGCTTAGCAGTGTGGGGTAATGAAAAACTGTTTTTT.